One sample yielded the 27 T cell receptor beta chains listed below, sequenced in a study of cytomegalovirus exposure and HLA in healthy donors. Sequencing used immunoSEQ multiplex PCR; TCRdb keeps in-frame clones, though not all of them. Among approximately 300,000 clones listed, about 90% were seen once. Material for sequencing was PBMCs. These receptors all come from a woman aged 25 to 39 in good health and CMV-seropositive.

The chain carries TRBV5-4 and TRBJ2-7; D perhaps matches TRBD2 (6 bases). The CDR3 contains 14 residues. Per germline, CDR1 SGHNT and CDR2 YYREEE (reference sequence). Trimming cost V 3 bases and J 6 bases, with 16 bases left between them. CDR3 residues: CASSSAGRWGEQYF. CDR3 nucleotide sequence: TGTGCCAGCAGCTCAGCCGGGAGATGGGGCGAGCAGTACTTC.

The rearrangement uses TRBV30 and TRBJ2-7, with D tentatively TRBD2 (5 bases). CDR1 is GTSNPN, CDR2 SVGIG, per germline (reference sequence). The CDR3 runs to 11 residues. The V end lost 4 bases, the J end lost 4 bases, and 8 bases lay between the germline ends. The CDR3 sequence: CAWNEGYEQYF. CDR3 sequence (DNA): TGTGCCTGGAATGAGGGATACGAGCAGTACTTC.

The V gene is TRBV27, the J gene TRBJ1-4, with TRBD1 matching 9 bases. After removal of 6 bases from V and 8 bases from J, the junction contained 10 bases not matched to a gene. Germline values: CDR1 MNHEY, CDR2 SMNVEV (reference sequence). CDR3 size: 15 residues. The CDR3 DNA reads TGTGCCAGCAGGTCACAGGGGGCGGGAGAAGAAAAACTGTTTTTT. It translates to CASRSQGAGEEKLFF.

CDR3 DNA: TGTGCCAGCTCATCAACCGGGACTAGACCAACCGGGGAGCTGTTTTTT. Translated, it gives CASSSTGTRPTGELFF. The V gene is TRBV18, the J gene TRBJ2-2; the match to TRBD2 covers 8 bases. The V gene end was trimmed by 5 bases and the J gene end by 5 bases; junction bases not matched to a gene: 10. The CDR3 has 16 amino acids. The V gene's germline CDR1 is KGHSH and CDR2 LQKENI.

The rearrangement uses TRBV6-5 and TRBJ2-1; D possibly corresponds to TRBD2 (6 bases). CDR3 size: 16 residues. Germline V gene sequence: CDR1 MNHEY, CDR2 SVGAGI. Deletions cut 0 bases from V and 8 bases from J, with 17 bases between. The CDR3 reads CASSYSLPGSWDEQFF. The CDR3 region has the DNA TGTGCCAGCAGTTACTCGCTTCCCGGGAGTTGGGATGAGCAGTTCTTC.

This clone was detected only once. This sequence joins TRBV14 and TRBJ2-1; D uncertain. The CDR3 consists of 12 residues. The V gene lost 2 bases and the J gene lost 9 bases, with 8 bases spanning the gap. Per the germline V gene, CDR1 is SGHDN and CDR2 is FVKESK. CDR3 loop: CASSQTVLEQFF. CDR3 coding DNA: TGTGCCAGCAGCCAAACAGTACTTGAGCAGTTCTTC.

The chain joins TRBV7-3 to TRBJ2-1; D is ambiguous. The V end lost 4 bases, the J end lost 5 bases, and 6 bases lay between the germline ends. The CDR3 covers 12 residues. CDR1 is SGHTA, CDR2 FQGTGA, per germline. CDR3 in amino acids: CASSSHDNEQFF. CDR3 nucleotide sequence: TGTGCCAGCAGCTCTCACGACAATGAGCAGTTCTTC.

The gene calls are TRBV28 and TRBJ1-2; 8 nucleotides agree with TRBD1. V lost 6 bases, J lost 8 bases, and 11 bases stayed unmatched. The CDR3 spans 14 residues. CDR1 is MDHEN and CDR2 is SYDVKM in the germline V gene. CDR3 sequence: CASRPPHAGGGYTF. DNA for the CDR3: TGTGCCAGCAGGCCCCCCCACGCAGGGGGCGGCTACACCTTC.

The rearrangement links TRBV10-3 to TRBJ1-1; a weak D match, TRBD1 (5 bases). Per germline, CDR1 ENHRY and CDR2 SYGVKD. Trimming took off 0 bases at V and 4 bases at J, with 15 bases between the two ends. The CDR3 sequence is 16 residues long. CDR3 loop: CAISESVSGAGTEAFF. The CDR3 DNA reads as TGTGCCATCAGTGAGTCGGTTTCTGGGGCCGGCACTGAAGCTTTCTTT.

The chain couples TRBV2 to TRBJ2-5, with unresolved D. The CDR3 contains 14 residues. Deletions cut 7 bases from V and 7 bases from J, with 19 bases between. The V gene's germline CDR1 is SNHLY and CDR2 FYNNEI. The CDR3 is CASTEMASLGTQYF. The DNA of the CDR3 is TGTGCCAGCACCGAGATGGCTAGTTTGGGGACCCAGTACTTC.

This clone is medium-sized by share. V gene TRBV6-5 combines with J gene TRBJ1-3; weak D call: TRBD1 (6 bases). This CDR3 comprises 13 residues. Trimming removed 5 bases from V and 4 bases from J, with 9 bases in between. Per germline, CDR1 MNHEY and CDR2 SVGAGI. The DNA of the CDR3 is TGTGCCAGCAGTCACAGGGACGGAAACACCATATATTTT. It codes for CASSHRDGNTIYF.

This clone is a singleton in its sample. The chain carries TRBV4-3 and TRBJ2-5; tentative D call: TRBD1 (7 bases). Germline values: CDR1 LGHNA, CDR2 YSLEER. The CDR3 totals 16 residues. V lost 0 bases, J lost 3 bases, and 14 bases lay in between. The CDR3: CASSQESRGVKETQYF. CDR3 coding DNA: TGCGCCAGCAGCCAAGAATCCAGGGGGGTGAAAGAGACCCAGTACTTC.

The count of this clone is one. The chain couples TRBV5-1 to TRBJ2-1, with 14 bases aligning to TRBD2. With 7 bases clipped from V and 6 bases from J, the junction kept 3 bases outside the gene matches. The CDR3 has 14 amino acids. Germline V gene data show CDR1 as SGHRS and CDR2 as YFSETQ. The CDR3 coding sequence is TGCGCCAGCCGAGGGACTAGCGGGAGCAATGAGCAGTTCTTC. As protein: CASRGTSGSNEQFF.

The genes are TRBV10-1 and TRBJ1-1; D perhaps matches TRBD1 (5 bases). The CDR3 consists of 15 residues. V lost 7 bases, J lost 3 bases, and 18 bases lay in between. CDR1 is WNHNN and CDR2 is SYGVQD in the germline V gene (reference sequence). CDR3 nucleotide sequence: TGCGCCAGCACCCCGGGACCCATCGCGGACACTGAAGCTTTCTTT. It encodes CASTPGPIADTEAFF.

Here the CDR3 reads CASSVGTGGLNQPQHF. The CDR3 bases are TGTGCCAGCAGCGTCGGGACAGGGGGCCTCAATCAGCCCCAGCATTTT. V and J are TRBV9 and TRBJ1-5; 12 bases are shared with TRBD1. The CDR3 length is 16 residues. CDR1 is SGDLS and CDR2 is YYNGEE in the germline V gene. V trimming: 2 bases; J trimming: 3 bases; junction bases outside the gene matches: 3.

CDR3 sequence (DNA): TGTGCCAGCAGCTCGCCGGGACTAAACAATGAGCAGTTCTTC. Translated: CASSSPGLNNEQFF. J is TRBJ2-1 and V is TRBV5-4; TRBD2 aligns across 7 bases. The CDR3 is 14 amino acids. Trimming cost V 3 bases and J 5 bases; bases outside gene matches: 5. From germline, CDR1 is SGHNT and CDR2 YYREEE (reference sequence).

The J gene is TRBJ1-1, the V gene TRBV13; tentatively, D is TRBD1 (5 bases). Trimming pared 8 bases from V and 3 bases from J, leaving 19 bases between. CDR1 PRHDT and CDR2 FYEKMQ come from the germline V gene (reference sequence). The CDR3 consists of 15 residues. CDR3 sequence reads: CASGRDFARDTEAFF. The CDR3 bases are TGTGCCAGCGGCAGGGATTTCGCTCGGGACACTGAAGCTTTCTTT.

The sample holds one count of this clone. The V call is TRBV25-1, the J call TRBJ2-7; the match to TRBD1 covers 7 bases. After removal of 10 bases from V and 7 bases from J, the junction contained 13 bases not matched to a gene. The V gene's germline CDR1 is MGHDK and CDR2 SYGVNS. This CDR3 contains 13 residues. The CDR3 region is CATRDSVFGEQYF. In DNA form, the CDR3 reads TGTGCCACCCGGGACAGCGTCTTTGGGGAGCAGTACTTC.

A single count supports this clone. CDR3: CASSSGLAQSGTGELFF. The DNA for the CDR3 is TGTGCCAGCAGCTCAGGACTAGCCCAGTCGGGCACCGGGGAGCTGTTTTTT. The rearrangement uses TRBV7-9 and TRBJ2-2; 8 bases are a match to TRBD2. V lost 4 bases and J lost 4; bases outside the gene matches: 11. Per germline, CDR1 SEHNR and CDR2 FQNEAQ (reference sequence). The CDR3 length is 17 residues. The whole variable domain, remainder taken from reference TRBV7-9 and TRBJ2-2, is DTGVSQNPRHKITKRGQNVTFRCDPISEHNRLYWYRQTLGQGPEFLTYFQNEAQLEKSRLLSDRFSAERPKGSFSTLEIQRTEQGDSAMYLCASSSGLAQSGTGELFFGEGSRLTVL.

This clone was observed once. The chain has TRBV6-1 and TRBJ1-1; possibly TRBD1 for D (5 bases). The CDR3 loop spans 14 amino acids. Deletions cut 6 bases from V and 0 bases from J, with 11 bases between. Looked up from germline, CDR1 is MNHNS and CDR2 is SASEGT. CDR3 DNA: TGTGCCAGCAGCTTAACAGGCCTGAACACTGAAGCTTTCTTT. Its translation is CASSLTGLNTEAFF.

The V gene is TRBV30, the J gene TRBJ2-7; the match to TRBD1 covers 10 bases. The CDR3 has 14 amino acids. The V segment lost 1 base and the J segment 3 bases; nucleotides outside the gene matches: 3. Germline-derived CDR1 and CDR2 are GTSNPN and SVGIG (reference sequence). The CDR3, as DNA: TGTGCCTGGAGTGAGGGGACAGGGGACTACGAGCAGTACTTC. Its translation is CAWSEGTGDYEQYF. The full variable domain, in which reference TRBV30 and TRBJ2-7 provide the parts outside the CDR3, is SQTIHQWPATLVQPVGSPLSLECTVEGTSNPNLYWYRQAAGRGLQLLFYSVGIGQISSEVPQNLSASRPQDRQFILSSKKLLLSDSGFYLCAWSEGTGDYEQYFGPGTRLTVT.

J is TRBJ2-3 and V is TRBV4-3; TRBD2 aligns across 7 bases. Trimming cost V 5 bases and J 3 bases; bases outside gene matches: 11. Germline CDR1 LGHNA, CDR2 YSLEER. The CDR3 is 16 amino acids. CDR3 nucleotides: TGCGCCAGCAGCACCCGAGGGACTACCAGGACAGATACGCAGTATTTT. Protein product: CASSTRGTTRTDTQYF.

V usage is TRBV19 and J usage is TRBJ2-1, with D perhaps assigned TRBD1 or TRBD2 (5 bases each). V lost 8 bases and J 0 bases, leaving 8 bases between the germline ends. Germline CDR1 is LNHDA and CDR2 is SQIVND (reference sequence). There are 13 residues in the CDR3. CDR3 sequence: CASGTSSYNEQFF. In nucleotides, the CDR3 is TGTGCCAGTGGGACGAGCTCCTACAATGAGCAGTTCTTC.

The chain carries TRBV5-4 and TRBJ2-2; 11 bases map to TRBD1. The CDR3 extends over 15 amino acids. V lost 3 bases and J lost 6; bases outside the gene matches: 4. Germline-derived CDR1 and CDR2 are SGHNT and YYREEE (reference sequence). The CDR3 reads CASSWTGGNSGELFF. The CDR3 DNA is TGTGCCAGCAGCTGGACAGGGGGCAATTCCGGGGAGCTGTTTTTT.

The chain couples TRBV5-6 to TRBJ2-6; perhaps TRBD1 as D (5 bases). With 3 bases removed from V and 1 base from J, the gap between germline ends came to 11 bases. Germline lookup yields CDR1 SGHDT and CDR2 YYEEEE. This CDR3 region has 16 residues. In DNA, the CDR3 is TGTGCCAGCAGCTCGCGGTCAGGGTCTGGGGCCAACGTCCTGACTTTC. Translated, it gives CASSSRSGSGANVLTF.

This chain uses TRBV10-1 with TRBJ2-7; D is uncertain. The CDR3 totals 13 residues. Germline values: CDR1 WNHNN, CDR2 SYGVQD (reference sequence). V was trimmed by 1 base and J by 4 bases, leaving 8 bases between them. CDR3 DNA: TGCGCCAGCAGTGAGTTGTTCCTTTACGAGCAGTACTTC. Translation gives CASSELFLYEQYF.

This CDR3 reads CASSMDISYGYTF. Here the CDR3 DNA reads TGCGCCAGCAGCATGGACATAAGCTATGGCTACACCTTC. The chain links TRBV5-1 to TRBJ1-2; TRBD1 is a possible D gene (5 bases). Germline CDR1 reads SGHRS; CDR2 reads YFSETQ. The CDR3 extends over 13 amino acids. Trimming shortened V by 4 bases and J by 4 bases, and 11 bases separated the two germline ends.